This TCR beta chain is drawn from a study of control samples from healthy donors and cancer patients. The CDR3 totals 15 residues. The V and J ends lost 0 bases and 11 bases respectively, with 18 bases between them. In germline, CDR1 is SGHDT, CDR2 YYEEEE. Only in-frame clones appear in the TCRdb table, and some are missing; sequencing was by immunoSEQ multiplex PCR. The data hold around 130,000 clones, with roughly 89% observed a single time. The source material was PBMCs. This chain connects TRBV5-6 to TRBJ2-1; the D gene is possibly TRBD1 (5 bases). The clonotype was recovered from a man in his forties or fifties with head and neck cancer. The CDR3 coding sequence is TGTGCCAGCAGCTTGGAGGGCCTTAGGGGTGGCCAGCAGTTCTTC. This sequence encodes CASSLEGLRGGQQFF.